This T cell receptor beta chain appears in the sequencing data of a study of T cells in tuberculosis. Study-level background: T cells were selected with CD1B tetramers loaded with glucose monomycolate.

Profiling relied on immunoSEQ multiplex PCR, and the TCRdb table lists in-frame clones only, not all of them. The sample has 25,000 to 35,000 clones; 94% are singletons. This TCR was recovered from a donor aged 5 to 30 with latent tuberculosis or without tuberculosis infection. Sequences were obtained from PBMCs.

This CDR3 reads CASSLSGIIREKLFF. Here the CDR3 DNA reads TGTGCCAGCAGTTTATCAGGGATAATCCGAGAAAAACTGTTTTTT. This rearrangement joins TRBV28 to TRBJ1-4, with D maybe TRBD1 (5 bases). The germline V and J ends were trimmed by 1 base and 8 bases, with 14 bases remaining between them. The CDR3 loop spans 15 amino acids. Germline V gives CDR1 MDHEN, CDR2 SYDVKM.